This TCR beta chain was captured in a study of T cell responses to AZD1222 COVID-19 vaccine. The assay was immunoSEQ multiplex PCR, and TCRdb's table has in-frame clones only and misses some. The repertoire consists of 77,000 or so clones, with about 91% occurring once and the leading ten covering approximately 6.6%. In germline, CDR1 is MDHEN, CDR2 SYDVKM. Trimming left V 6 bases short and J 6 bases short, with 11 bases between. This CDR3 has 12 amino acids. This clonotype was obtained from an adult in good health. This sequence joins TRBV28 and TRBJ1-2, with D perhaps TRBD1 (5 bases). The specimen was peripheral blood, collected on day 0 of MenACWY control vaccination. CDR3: CASRAGNDGYTF. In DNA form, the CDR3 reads TGTGCCAGCAGGGCAGGGAATGATGGCTACACCTTC.